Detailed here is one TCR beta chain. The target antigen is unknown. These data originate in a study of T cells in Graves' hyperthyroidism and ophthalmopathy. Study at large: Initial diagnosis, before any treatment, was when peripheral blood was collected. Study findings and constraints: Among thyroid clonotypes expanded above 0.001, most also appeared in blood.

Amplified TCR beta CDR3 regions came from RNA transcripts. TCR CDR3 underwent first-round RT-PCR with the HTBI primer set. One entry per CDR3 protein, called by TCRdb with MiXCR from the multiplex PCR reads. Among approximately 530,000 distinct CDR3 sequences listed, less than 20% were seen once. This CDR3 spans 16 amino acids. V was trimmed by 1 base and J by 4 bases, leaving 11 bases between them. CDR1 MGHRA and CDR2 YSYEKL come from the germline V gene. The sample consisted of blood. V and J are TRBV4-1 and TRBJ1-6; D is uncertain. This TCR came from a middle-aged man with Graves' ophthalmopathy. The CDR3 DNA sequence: TGCGCCAGCAGCCAAGTTAGAGAAATTTATAATTCACCCCTCCACTTT. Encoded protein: CASSQVREIYNSPLHF.